The following is a T cell receptor (beta chain) sequence with its context. Germline V gives CDR1 SGHDN, CDR2 FVKESK. Trimming cost V 2 bases and J 8 bases, with 16 bases left between them. The CDR3 has 16 residues. Repertoires were generated with immunoSEQ multiplex PCR, while TCRdb's copy carries only in-frame clones and drops some. The sample consists of some 70,000 clones, over 80% of them appearing once. These data are taken from a study of blood T cell repertoires in COVID-19. The J gene is TRBJ1-6, the V gene TRBV14, with a tentative D call TRBD1 (5 bases). The clonotype was recovered from a woman older than 75 with active COVID-19. Sequencing was performed on peripheral blood. CDR3 sequence (DNA): TGTGCCAGCAGCCAACTCTCCTGGGGCCGGGATTCACCCCTCCACTTT. Protein: CASSQLSWGRDSPLHF.